This T cell receptor beta chain appears in the sequencing data of a study of blood T cell repertoires in COVID-19. Overall study: T cells, B-cell-depleted T cells, or PBMCs provided the cDNA or gDNA that served as material.

This clone was picked up one time. Residents of approximately 25 US areas, aged roughly 18 to 89 years, made up the participants. In assigning cohorts, the study relied on participant-reported clinical history. Either two negative PCRs, clearance, or symptom resolution qualified Cohort 3 donors as recovered. TCRdb's copy holds only in-frame clones and misses some; the assay was immunoSEQ multiplex PCR. Of approximately 240,000 clones listed, about 93% are singletons. V lost 0 bases to trimming and J lost 6 bases, with 7 bases between them. The CDR3 contains 14 residues. Germline V gene data show CDR1 as SGDLS and CDR2 as YYNGEE.

The chain combines TRBV9 with TRBJ1-6; no firm D call. Sequenced: PBMCs or T cells enriched from blood (not recorded which). This TCR was sampled from a woman aged 18-29 years who had recovered from COVID-19. This CDR3 is CASSVGGSNSPLHF. CDR3 nucleotide sequence: TGTGCCAGCAGCGTAGGAGGGTCTAATTCACCCCTCCACTTT.